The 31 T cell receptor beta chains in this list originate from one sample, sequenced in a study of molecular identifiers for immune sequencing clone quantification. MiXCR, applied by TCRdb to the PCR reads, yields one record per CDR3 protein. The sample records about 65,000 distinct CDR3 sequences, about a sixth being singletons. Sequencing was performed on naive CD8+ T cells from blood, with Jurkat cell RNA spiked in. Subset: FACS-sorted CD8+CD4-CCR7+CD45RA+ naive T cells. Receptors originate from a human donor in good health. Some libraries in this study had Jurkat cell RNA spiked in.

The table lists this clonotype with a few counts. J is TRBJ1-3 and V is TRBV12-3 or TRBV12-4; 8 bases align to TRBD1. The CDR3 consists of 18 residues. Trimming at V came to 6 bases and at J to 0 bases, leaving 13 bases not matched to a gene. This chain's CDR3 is CASRVPRTGLDSGNTIYF. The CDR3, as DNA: TGTGCCAGCAGGGTCCCGCGGACAGGGCTTGACTCTGGAAACACCATATATTTT.

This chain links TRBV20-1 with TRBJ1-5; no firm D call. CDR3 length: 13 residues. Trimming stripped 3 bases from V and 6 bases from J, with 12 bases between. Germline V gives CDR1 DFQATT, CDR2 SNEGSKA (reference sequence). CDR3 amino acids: CSASLIGSQPQHF. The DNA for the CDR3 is TGCAGTGCTAGCCTAATAGGGTCTCAGCCCCAGCATTTT.

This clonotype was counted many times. The CDR3 DNA reads as TGCGCCAGCAGCTCGGACAGGGTGGGGTACGAGCAGTACTTC. Translated: CASSSDRVGYEQYF. The genes are TRBV4-1 and TRBJ2-7; 8 nucleotides agree with TRBD1. The trim removed 5 bases at V and 4 bases at J, leaving 7 bases unmatched. CDR3 size: 14 residues. Germline V gene lookup returns CDR1 MGHRA and CDR2 YSYEKL.

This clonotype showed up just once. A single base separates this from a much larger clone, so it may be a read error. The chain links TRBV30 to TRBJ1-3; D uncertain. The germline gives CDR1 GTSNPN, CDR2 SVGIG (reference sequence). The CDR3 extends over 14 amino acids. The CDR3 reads CAWEGLYSGNTMYF. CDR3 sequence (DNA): TGTGCCTGGGAAGGACTTTACTCTGGAAACACCATGTATTTT.

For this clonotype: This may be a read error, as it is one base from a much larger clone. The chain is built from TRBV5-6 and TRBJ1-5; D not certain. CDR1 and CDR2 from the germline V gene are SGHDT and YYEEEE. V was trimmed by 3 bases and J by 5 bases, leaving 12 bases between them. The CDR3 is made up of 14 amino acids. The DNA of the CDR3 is TGTGCCAGCAGCTCGACGCCAAGGGATCAGCCCCAGCATTTT. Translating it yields CASSSTPRDQPQHF.

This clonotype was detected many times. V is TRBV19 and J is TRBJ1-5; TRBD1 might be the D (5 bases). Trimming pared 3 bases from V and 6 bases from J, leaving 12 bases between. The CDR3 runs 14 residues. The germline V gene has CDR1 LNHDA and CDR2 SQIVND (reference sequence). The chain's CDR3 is CASSIPGPSQPQHF. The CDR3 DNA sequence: TGTGCCAGTAGTATCCCGGGGCCGAGTCAGCCCCAGCATTTT.

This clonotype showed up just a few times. As DNA, the CDR3 is TGTGCCAGCAGACGGGGACAGGGAATTCACAATGAGCAGTTCTTC. This encodes CASRRGQGIHNEQFF. This chain connects TRBV9 to TRBJ2-1, with 9 bases that match TRBD1. Losses at the gene ends were 5 bases for V and 5 bases for J; bases not matched to a gene: 8. The CDR3 has 15 amino acids. Germline V lookup: CDR1 SGDLS, CDR2 YYNGEE.

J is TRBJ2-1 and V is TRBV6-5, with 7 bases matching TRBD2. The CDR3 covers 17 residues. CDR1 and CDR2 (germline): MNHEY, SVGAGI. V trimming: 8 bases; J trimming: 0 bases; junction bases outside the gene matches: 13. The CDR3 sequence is CASGLAAAFGSYNEQFF. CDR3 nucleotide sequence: TGTGCCAGCGGCCTAGCGGCAGCTTTTGGCTCCTACAATGAGCAGTTCTTC.

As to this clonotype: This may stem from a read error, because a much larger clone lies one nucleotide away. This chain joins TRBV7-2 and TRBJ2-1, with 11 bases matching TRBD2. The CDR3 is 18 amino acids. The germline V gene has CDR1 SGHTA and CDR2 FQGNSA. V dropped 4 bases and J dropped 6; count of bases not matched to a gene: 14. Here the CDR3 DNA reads TGTGCCAGCAGCTCCGTTGTAGCGGGAGGGTTGCCTTCCAATGAGCAGTTCTTC. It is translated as CASSSVVAGGLPSNEQFF. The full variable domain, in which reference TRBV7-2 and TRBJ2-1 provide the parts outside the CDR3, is GAGVSQSPSNKVTEKGKDVELRCDPISGHTALYWYRQSLGQGLEFLIYFQGNSAPDKSGLPSDRFSAERTGGSVSTLTIQRTQQEDSAVYLCASSSVVAGGLPSNEQFFGPGTRLTVL.

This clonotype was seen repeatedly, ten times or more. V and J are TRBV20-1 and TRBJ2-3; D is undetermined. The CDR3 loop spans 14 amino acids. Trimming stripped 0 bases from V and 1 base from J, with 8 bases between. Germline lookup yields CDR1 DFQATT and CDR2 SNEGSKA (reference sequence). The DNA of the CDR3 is TGCAGTGCTAGAGATCTCAGCGGCACAGATACGCAGTATTTT. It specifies CSARDLSGTDTQYF.

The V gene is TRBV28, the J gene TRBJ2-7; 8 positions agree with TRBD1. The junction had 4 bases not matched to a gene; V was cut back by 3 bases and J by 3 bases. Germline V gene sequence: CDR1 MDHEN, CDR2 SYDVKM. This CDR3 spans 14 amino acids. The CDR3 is CASSFAGGIYEQYF. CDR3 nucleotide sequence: TGTGCCAGCAGTTTTGCAGGGGGCATCTACGAGCAGTACTTC.

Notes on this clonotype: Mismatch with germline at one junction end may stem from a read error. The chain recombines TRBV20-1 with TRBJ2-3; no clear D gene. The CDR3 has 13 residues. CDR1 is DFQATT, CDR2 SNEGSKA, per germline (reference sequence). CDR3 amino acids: CSARDGNTDTQYF. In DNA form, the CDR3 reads TGCAGCGCTAGAGATGGGAACACAGATACGCAGTATTTT.

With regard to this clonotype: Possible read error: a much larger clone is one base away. CDR3: CASSLKTGLTGGQYF. The CDR3 DNA follows: TGTGCCAGCAGCTTAAAAACAGGGTTAACGGGAGGGCAGTACTTC. The chain recombines TRBV7-9 with TRBJ2-7, with D possibly being TRBD2 (7 bases). Trimming removed 2 bases at V and 9 bases at J, with 20 bases between. CDR1 and CDR2 from the germline V gene are SEHNR and FQNEAQ (reference sequence). There are 15 residues in the CDR3. The full variable domain, with the rest looked up from reference TRBV7-9 and TRBJ2-7, is DTGVSQNPRHKITKRGQNVTFRCDPISEHNRLYWYRQTLGQGPEFLTYFQNEAQLEKSRLLSDRFSAERPKGSFSTLEIQRTEQGDSAMYLCASSLKTGLTGGQYFGPGTRLTVT.

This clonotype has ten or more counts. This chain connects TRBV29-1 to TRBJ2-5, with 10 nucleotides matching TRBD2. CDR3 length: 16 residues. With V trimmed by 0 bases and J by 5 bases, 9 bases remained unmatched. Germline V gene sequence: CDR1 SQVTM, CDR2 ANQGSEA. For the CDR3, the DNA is TGCAGCGTTGAAGATTGGCTAGCGGGAGCTCGTGAGACCCAGTACTTC. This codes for CSVEDWLAGARETQYF.

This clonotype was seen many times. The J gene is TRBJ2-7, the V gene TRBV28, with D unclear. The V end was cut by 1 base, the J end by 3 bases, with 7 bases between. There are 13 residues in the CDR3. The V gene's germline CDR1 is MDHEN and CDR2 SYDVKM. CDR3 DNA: TGTGCCAGCAGTTTATTCGTACGCTACGAGCAGTACTTC. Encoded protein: CASSLFVRYEQYF.

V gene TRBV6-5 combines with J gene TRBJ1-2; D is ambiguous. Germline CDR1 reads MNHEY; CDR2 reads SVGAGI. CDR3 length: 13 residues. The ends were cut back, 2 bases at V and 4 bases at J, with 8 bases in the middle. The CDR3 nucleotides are TGTGCCAGCAGTTACGGCACATTCTATGGCTACACCTTC. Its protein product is CASSYGTFYGYTF.

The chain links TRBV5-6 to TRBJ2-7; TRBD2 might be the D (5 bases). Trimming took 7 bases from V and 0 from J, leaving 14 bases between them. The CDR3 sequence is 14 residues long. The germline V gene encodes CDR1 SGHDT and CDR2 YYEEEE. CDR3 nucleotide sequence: TGTGCCAGCCGGCAACGGAGGAGCTCCTACGAGCAGTACTTC. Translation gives CASRQRRSSYEQYF.

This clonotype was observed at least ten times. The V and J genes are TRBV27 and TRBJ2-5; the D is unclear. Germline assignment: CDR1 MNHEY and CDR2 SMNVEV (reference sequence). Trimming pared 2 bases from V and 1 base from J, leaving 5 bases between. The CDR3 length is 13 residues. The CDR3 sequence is CASSLIGQETQYF. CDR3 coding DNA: TGTGCCAGCAGTTTAATTGGCCAAGAGACCCAGTACTTC.

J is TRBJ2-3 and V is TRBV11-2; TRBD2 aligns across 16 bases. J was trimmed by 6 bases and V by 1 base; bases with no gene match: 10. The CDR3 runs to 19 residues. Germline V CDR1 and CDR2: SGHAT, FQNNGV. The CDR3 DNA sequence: TGTGCCAGCAGCTTAGGCCCGCCGGGACTAGCGGGAGGGCCGGATACGCAGTATTTT. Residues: CASSLGPPGLAGGPDTQYF.

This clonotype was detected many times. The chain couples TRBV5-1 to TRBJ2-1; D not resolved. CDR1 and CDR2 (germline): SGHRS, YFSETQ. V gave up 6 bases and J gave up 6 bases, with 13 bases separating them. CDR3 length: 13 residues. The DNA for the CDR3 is TGCGCCAGCATCGGAACCTGGAGCAATGAGCAGTTCTTC. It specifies CASIGTWSNEQFF.

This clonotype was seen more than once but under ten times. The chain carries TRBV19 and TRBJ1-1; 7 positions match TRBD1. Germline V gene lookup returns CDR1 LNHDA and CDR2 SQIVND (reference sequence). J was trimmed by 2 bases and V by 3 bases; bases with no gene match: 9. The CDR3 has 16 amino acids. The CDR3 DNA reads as TGTGCCAGTAGTATTGCAGGGGGGGCCAGTAACACTGAAGCTTTCTTT. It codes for CASSIAGGASNTEAFF.

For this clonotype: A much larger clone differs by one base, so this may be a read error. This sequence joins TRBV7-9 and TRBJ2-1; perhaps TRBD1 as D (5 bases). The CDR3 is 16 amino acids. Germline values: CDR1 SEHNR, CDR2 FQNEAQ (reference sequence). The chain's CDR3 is CASGLRVRGLYNEQFF. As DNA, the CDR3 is TGTGCCAGCGGCTTAAGGGTAAGGGGCCTCTACAATGAGCAGTTCTTC.

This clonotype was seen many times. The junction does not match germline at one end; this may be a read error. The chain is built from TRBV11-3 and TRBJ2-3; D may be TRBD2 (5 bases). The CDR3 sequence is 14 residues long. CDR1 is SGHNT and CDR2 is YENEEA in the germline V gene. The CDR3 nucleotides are TGCGCCAGCAGCTTCCCGGGATACACAGATACGCAGTATTTT. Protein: CASSFPGYTDTQYF.

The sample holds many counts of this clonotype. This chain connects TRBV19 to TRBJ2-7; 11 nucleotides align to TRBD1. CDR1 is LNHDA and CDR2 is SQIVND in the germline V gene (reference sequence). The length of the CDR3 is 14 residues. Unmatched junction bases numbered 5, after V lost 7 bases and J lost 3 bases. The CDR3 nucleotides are TGTGCCAGTACCGCGGGACAGGGGGACTACGAGCAGTACTTC. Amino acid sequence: CASTAGQGDYEQYF.

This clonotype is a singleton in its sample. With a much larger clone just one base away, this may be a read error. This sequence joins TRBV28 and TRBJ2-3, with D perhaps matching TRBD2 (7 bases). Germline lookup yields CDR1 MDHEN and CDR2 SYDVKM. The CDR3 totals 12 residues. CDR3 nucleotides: TGTGCCAGCTGCGGGGGCACAGATACGCAGTGTTTT. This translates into CASCGGTDTQCF.

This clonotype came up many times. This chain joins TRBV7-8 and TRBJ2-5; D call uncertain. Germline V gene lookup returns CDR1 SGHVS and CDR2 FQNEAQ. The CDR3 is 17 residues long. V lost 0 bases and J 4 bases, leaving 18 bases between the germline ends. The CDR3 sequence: CASSLALWGGIGETQYF. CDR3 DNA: TGTGCCAGCAGCTTAGCTTTATGGGGTGGTATCGGAGAGACCCAGTACTTC.

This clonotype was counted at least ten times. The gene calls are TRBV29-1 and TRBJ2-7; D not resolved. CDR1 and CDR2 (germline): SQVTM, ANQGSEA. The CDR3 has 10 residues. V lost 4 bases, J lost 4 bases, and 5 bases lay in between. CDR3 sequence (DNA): TGCAGCGTTGTCGGATACGAGCAGTACTTC. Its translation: CSVVGYEQYF.

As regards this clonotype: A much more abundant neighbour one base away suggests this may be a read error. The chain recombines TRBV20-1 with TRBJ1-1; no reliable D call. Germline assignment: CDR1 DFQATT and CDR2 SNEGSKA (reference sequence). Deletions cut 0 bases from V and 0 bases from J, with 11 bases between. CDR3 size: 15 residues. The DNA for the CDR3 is TGCAGTGCTAGAGACCTCCCTCGCATGAACACTGAAGCTTTCTTT. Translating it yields CSARDLPRMNTEAFF.

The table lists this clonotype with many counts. In DNA, the CDR3 is TGTGCCAGCAGTTATACGGGACAGGGAGCCGGGGAGCTGTTTTTT. Its translation: CASSYTGQGAGELFF. The V and J genes are TRBV6-5 and TRBJ2-2; 9 nucleotides align to TRBD1. Unmatched junction bases numbered 5, after V lost 3 bases and J lost 6 bases. Looked up from germline, CDR1 is MNHEY and CDR2 is SVGAGI. CDR3 length: 15 amino acids.

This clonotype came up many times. The CDR3 reads CSARDTNEPSEKLFF. CDR3 in DNA: TGCAGTGCTAGAGACACAAACGAACCATCTGAAAAACTGTTTTTT. The chain employs TRBV20-1 and TRBJ1-4; the D is unclear. The germline V gene encodes CDR1 DFQATT and CDR2 SNEGSKA (reference sequence). The CDR3 covers 15 residues. Trimming removed 0 bases from V and 7 bases from J, with 15 bases in between.

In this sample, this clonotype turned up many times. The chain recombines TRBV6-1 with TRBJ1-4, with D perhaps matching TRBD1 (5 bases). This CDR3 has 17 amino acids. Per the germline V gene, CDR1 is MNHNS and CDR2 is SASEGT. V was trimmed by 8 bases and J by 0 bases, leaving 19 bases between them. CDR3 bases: TGTGCCAGCTCCCCGGACGGGGCTAGATCAACTAATGAAAAACTGTTTTTT. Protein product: CASSPDGARSTNEKLFF.